One sample yielded the 29 T cell receptor beta chains listed below, sequenced in a study of cytomegalovirus exposure and HLA in healthy donors (dated by TCRdb to 2017 to 2019). Libraries were prepared through the immunoSEQ multiplex PCR assay. For the multiplex PCR, a mixture combining 60 forward primers for TCR Vbeta segments and 13 reverse primers for TCR Jbeta segments was used. In its TCRdb copy, this immuneACCESS table keeps in-frame sequences only and misses some clones. Where compared with another copy, unresolved V genes explain less than half of these, and the others have no known cause. The sample table lists about 250,000 clones, 80% to 90% of them with a count of one. Of the sample, 0.2% to 0.25% is held by the ten largest clones. Sequencing was carried out using PBMCs. These receptor sequences come from a girl aged 2 to 10 in good health and CMV-seronegative.

This sequence joins TRBV10-1 and TRBJ1-5, with D hard to call. The CDR3 consists of 12 residues. V lost 3 bases and J 8 bases, leaving 8 bases between the germline ends. Germline CDR1 reads WNHNN; CDR2 reads SYGVQD (reference sequence). CDR3: CASSETGEPQHF. The DNA for the CDR3 is TGCGCCAGCAGTGAAACGGGTGAGCCCCAGCATTTT.

V gene TRBV10-1 combines with J gene TRBJ2-1; 10 bases align to TRBD1. Germline CDR1 reads WNHNN; CDR2 reads SYGVQD (reference sequence). Losses at the gene ends were 3 bases for V and 7 bases for J; bases not matched to a gene: 6. CDR3 length equals 15 residues. The CDR3 nucleotides are TGCGCCAGCAGTGATGGGGACAGGGGTTTGAATGAGCAGTTCTTC. This translates into CASSDGDRGLNEQFF.

CDR3 in amino acids: CARSKAGTGHFF. The CDR3 DNA follows: TGTGCCAGAAGCAAGGCCGGGACAGGGCACTTCTTC. This chain joins TRBV7-5 and TRBJ2-1; TRBD1, as called in the table, went unchecked against the DNA. TRBV7-5 is marked as a pseudogene. The CDR3 contains 12 residues.

The chain combines TRBV6-1 with TRBJ1-1; 8 positions match TRBD1. The CDR3 runs 15 residues. Germline loops: CDR1 MNHNS, CDR2 SASEGT. The ends lost 6 bases at V and 4 bases at J; junction bases unmatched: 10. The CDR3 reads CASRERPGTGTEAFF. The CDR3 DNA follows: TGTGCCAGCAGAGAACGTCCCGGGACAGGCACTGAAGCTTTCTTT.

The genes are TRBV19 and TRBJ1-5, with a tentative D call TRBD1 (6 bases). Germline CDR1 and CDR2: LNHDA and SQIVND (reference sequence). The CDR3 consists of 13 residues. The V end was cut by 7 bases, the J end by 6 bases, with 13 bases between. The CDR3 spells CASNTGRGQPQHF. For the CDR3, the DNA is TGTGCCAGTAATACAGGGAGGGGTCAGCCCCAGCATTTT.

A single count supports this clone. This CDR3 reads CASSSDRVGGYTF. The DNA of the CDR3 is TGTGCCAGCAGCTCGGACAGGGTAGGAGGCTACACCTTC. V is TRBV5-4 and J is TRBJ1-2; TRBD1 aligns across 8 bases. V shed 3 bases, J shed 8 bases, and the junction held 6 bases outside the gene matches. Germline CDR1 and CDR2: SGHNT and YYREEE (reference sequence). The CDR3 runs 13 residues. The full variable domain, its missing parts supplied by reference TRBV5-4 and TRBJ1-2, is ETGVTQSPTHLIKTRGQQVTLRCSSQSGHNTVSWYQQALGQGPQFIFQYYREEENGRGNFPPRFSGLQFPNYSSELNVNALELDDSALYLCASSSDRVGGYTFGSGTRLTVV.

V usage is TRBV10-3 and J usage is TRBJ1-2; D uncertain. V was clipped by 10 bases and J by 2 bases, with 14 bases between them. The CDR3 extends over 13 amino acids. Germline V gives CDR1 ENHRY, CDR2 SYGVKD. CDR3: CATRGRENYGYTF. CDR3 coding DNA: TGTGCCACCCGAGGACGGGAAAACTATGGCTACACCTTC.

V usage is TRBV10-3 and J usage is TRBJ1-5; D gene ambiguous. The CDR3 contains 13 residues. Deletions cut 5 bases from V and 5 bases from J, with 10 bases between. Germline V gene lookup returns CDR1 ENHRY and CDR2 SYGVKD. CDR3 DNA: TGTGCCATCAGTCGAGGCTCTGATCAGCCCCAGCATTTT. Residues: CAISRGSDQPQHF.

This clone was counted once. The chain joins TRBV30 to TRBJ2-7, with TRBD1 as a possible D gene (6 bases). The length of the CDR3 is 11 residues. Trimming shortened V by 3 bases and J by 3 bases, and 6 bases separated the two germline ends. The germline CDR1 and CDR2 sequences are GTSNPN and SVGIG (reference sequence). CDR3 in amino acids: CAWRQGYEQYF. CDR3 in DNA: TGTGCCTGGAGACAGGGCTACGAGCAGTACTTC.

Concerning this clone itself: Other DNA sequences in the same sample also yield this CDR3. V gene TRBV19 combines with J gene TRBJ2-7; tentatively, D is TRBD1 (6 bases). Germline CDR1 reads LNHDA; CDR2 reads SQIVND (reference sequence). V shed 1 base and J shed 0 bases, with 7 bases lying between them. This CDR3 is 14 amino acids long. CDR3: CASSIVGGSYEQYF. Written as DNA, the CDR3 is TGTGCCAGTAGTATAGTAGGGGGCTCCTACGAGCAGTACTTC.

This chain connects TRBV6-1 to TRBJ1-2; D gene ambiguous. CDR3 length: 13 residues. Germline CDR1 reads MNHNS; CDR2 reads SASEGT. V was clipped by 6 bases and J by 4 bases, with 12 bases between them. This chain's CDR3 is CASSHLGGYGYTF. CDR3 in DNA: TGTGCCAGCAGCCATCTCGGAGGCTATGGCTACACCTTC.

The chain employs TRBV19 and TRBJ2-1; the D gene is possibly TRBD1 (5 bases). Between the trimmed V and J ends, which lost 1 base and 1 base, there was a span of 11 bases. The CDR3 extends over 16 amino acids. Germline lookup yields CDR1 LNHDA and CDR2 SQIVND (reference sequence). CDR3 in amino acids: CASSIGTGRSYNEQFF. CDR3 in DNA: TGTGCCAGTAGTATAGGAACAGGCCGTTCCTACAATGAGCAGTTCTTC.

The chain has TRBV10-3 and TRBJ1-5, with D unresolved. This CDR3 comprises 13 residues. Between the trimmed V and J ends, which lost 6 bases and 0 bases, there was a span of 6 bases. Germline V lookup: CDR1 ENHRY, CDR2 SYGVKD. CDR3 residues: CAISVHSNQPQHF. The CDR3 bases are TGTGCCATCAGCGTACATAGCAATCAGCCCCAGCATTTT.

This clone was seen a single time. The chain recombines TRBV4-1 with TRBJ1-1; 8 bases are a match to TRBD1. CDR3 length: 15 amino acids. Germline loops: CDR1 MGHRA, CDR2 YSYEKL. The trim removed 0 bases at V and 5 bases at J, leaving 5 bases unmatched. CDR3: CASSQEQGALTEAFF. In nucleotides, the CDR3 is TGCGCCAGCAGCCAAGAGCAGGGGGCGTTAACTGAAGCTTTCTTT.

The chain employs TRBV7-9 and TRBJ1-1; D may be TRBD1 (5 bases). Per germline, CDR1 SEHNR and CDR2 FQNEAQ (reference sequence). This CDR3 has 14 residues. The germline V and J ends were trimmed by 4 bases and 5 bases, with 14 bases remaining between them. CDR3 nucleotide sequence: TGTGCCAGCAGCTCCATGGGGGGATTAACTGAAGCTTTCTTT. This gives the protein CASSSMGGLTEAFF.

The CDR3 region has the DNA TGCGCCAGCACCCAGACTCCCGTTGCCTACGAGCAGTACTTC. Protein sequence: CASTQTPVAYEQYF. V and J are TRBV5-1 and TRBJ2-7; D is ambiguous. V was pared by 6 bases and J by 2 bases, with 15 bases between. CDR1 is SGHRS and CDR2 is YFSETQ in the germline V gene. This CDR3 has 14 amino acids.

The rearrangement links TRBV6-5 to TRBJ2-7, with 11 bases lining up with TRBD1. The V and J ends lost 6 bases and 3 bases, in that order; junction bases with no gene match: 7. The CDR3 consists of 15 residues. CDR1 is MNHEY and CDR2 is SVGAGI in the germline V gene. CDR3 bases: TGTGCCAGCAGAACCGCCGGGACAGGGGGCTACGAGCAGTACTTC. Its translation is CASRTAGTGGYEQYF.

The sample holds a few counts of this clone. The CDR3 sequence is CASSWGTGTNEKLFF. DNA for the CDR3: TGTGCCAGCAGCTGGGGGACAGGAACTAATGAAAAACTGTTTTTT. The chain links TRBV7-9 to TRBJ1-4; 8 nucleotides line up with TRBD1. Per germline, CDR1 SEHNR and CDR2 FQNEAQ (reference sequence). The ends lost 4 bases at V and 1 base at J; junction bases unmatched: 2. The CDR3 loop spans 15 amino acids. The variable domain in full, completed from reference TRBV7-9 and TRBJ1-4, reads DTGVSQNPRHKITKRGQNVTFRCDPISEHNRLYWYRQTLGQGPEFLTYFQNEAQLEKSRLLSDRFSAERPKGSFSTLEIQRTEQGDSAMYLCASSWGTGTNEKLFFGSGTQLSVL.

The chain carries TRBV7-8 and TRBJ2-1; D unclear. Germline-derived CDR1 and CDR2 are SGHVS and FQNEAQ. The length of the CDR3 is 12 residues. Trimming cost V 5 bases and J 6 bases, with 8 bases left between them. CDR3 DNA sequence: TGTGCCAGCAGCCTGGCCCGCAATGAGCAGTTCTTC. Its translation is CASSLARNEQFF.

This chain links TRBV19 with TRBJ1-5; maybe TRBD1 (6 bases). Germline V gene sequence: CDR1 LNHDA, CDR2 SQIVND (reference sequence). Trimming left V 6 bases short and J 7 bases short, with 16 bases between. CDR3 length equals 14 residues. The CDR3 region is CASRETGFGQPQHF. For the CDR3, the DNA is TGTGCCAGTAGGGAAACAGGGTTCGGACAGCCCCAGCATTTT.

There are a few counts of this clone. Written as DNA, the CDR3 is TGTGCCAGTAAATCTGCGGGCATGAACACTGAAGCTTTCTTT. Its translation is CASKSAGMNTEAFF. The chain joins TRBV19 to TRBJ1-1; the D is unclear. This CDR3 is built from 14 residues. The ends were cut back, 7 bases at V and 0 bases at J, with 12 bases in the middle. Germline CDR1 is LNHDA and CDR2 is SQIVND (reference sequence). The full variable domain, its missing parts supplied by reference TRBV19 and TRBJ1-1, is DGGITQSPKYLFRKEGQNVTLSCEQNLNHDAMYWYRQDPGQGLRLIYYSQIVNDFQKGDIAEGYSVSREKKESFPLTVTSAQKNPTAFYLCASKSAGMNTEAFFGQGTRLTVV.

This clone turned up a few times. This chain joins TRBV2 and TRBJ1-6; 7 bases fit TRBD1. V dropped 7 bases and J dropped 7; count of bases not matched to a gene: 13. Germline CDR1 SNHLY, CDR2 FYNNEI. The CDR3 extends over 16 amino acids. The CDR3 DNA sequence: TGTGCCAGCATTTTAGAGGGGGCGCTTCTGAATTCACCCCTCCACTTT. Translated, it gives CASILEGALLNSPLHF.

This rearrangement joins TRBV7-8 to TRBJ1-5, with D possibly matching TRBD1 (5 bases). From germline, CDR1 is SGHVS and CDR2 FQNEAQ. This CDR3 is built from 16 residues. V gave up 1 base and J gave up 5 bases, with 15 bases separating them. The CDR3 region is CASSLVGLLRDQPQHF. CDR3 DNA sequence: TGTGCCAGCAGCTTAGTGGGACTCCTGAGGGATCAGCCCCAGCATTTT.

The chain is built from TRBV2 and TRBJ2-5, with TRBD1 matching 7 bases. CDR1 SNHLY and CDR2 FYNNEI come from the germline V gene. Trimming removed 4 bases from V and 2 bases from J; junction bases left unmatched: 4. The CDR3 runs 14 residues. CDR3 bases: TGTGCCAGCAGTGGGTGGGGACAGCAAGAGACCCAGTACTTC. This sequence encodes CASSGWGQQETQYF.

The chain joins TRBV6-5 to TRBJ2-5, with TRBD1 identical over 9 bases. There are 15 residues in the CDR3. Germline V gene data show CDR1 as MNHEY and CDR2 as SVGAGI. The trim removed 4 bases at V and 2 bases at J, leaving 5 bases unmatched. The CDR3 bases are TGTGCCAGCAGTTCGGGACAGGGCCTTCAAGAGACCCAGTACTTC. It is translated as CASSSGQGLQETQYF.

The chain employs TRBV9 and TRBJ1-4; D is unresolved. Germline CDR1 SGDLS, CDR2 YYNGEE. The V gene lost 5 bases and the J gene lost 6 bases, with 14 bases spanning the gap. CDR3 length: 14 amino acids. CDR3 coding DNA: TGTGCCAGCAGTCTAGAGTCGAGGGATGAAAAACTGTTTTTT. This sequence encodes CASSLESRDEKLFF.

Only a few counts were recorded for this clone. The rearrangement links TRBV5-1 to TRBJ2-4, with 8 positions matching TRBD1. Germline CDR1 and CDR2: SGHRS and YFSETQ. The CDR3 is 14 amino acids. V lost 4 bases to trimming and J lost 8 bases; unmatched junction nucleotides: 8. The CDR3 DNA reads TGCGCCAGCAGCCTACAGGGGGGATGGGACATTCAGTACTTC. It is translated as CASSLQGGWDIQYF.

This rearrangement joins TRBV19 to TRBJ1-4, with TRBD1 matching 10 bases. There are 14 residues in the CDR3. CDR1 is LNHDA, CDR2 SQIVND, per germline (reference sequence). The ends lost 10 bases at V and 7 bases at J; junction bases unmatched: 9. CDR3 protein: CATRDRGLGEKLFF. The CDR3 DNA follows: TGTGCCACCCGGGACAGGGGCCTTGGTGAAAAACTGTTTTTT.

J is TRBJ1-2 and V is TRBV30; TRBD1 matches 7 bases. V lost 2 bases to trimming and J lost 5 bases; unmatched junction nucleotides: 8. The CDR3 is made up of 14 amino acids. CDR1 and CDR2 from the germline V gene are GTSNPN and SVGIG (reference sequence). In DNA form, the CDR3 reads TGTGCCTGGAGTTGGTCCGGGACAGCGTATGGCTACACCTTC. Translated: CAWSWSGTAYGYTF.